This T cell receptor (beta chain) originates from a study of blood T cell repertoires in COVID-19. Study-wide background: Sources were T cells, B-cell-depleted T cells, or PBMCs; the material itself was cDNA or gDNA.

CDR3 length: 13 residues. The germline V gene has CDR1 MNHEY and CDR2 SMNVEV (reference sequence). V lost 5 bases and J lost 5; bases outside the gene matches: 4. Some clones are missing from TCRdb's copy, which holds only in-frame ones; the method was immunoSEQ multiplex PCR. The sample lists 100,000 to 120,000 clones, approximately 78% occurring once. Sequencing was carried out using peripheral blood. The genes are TRBV27 and TRBJ2-7, with TRBD1 matching over 9 bases. This TCR was recovered from a woman aged 80 or over with acute or convalescent COVID-19. The CDR3 DNA is TGTGCCAGCAGTACGGACAGGGGAGACGAGCAGTACTTC. It yields the protein CASSTDRGDEQYF.